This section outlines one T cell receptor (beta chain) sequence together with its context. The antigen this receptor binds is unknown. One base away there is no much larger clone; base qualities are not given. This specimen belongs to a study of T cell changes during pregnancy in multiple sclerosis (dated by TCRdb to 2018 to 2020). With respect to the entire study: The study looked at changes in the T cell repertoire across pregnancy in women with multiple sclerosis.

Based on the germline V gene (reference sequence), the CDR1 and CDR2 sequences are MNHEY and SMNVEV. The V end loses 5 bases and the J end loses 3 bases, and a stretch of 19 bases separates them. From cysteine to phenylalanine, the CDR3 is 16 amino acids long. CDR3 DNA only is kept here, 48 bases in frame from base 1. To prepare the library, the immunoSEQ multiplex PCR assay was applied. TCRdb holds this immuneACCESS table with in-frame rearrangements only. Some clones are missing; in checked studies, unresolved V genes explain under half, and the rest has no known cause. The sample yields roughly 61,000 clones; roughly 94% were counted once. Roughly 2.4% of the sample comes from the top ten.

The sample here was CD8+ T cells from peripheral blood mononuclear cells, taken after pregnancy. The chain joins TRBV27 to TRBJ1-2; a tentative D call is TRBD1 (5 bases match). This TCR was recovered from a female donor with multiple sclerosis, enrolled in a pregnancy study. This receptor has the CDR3 CASSLRVGGLDYGYTF. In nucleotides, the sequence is TGTGCCAGCAGTCTGCGGGTGGGGGGTCTGGACTATGGCTACACCTTC.